What follows are 24 T cell receptor beta chains derived from one specimen sequenced in a study of tumor-infiltrating lymphocytes in primary liver carcinoma. The authors made TCR beta cDNA from about 500 ng total RNA with a constant-region primer. Modified slightly, ARM-PCR produced TCR beta libraries over three nested multiplex PCR rounds. TRBV1-TRBV30 forward primers paired with a C-beta reverse primer drove the first two PCR rounds, about 9 cycles each. TCRdb re-called the multiplex PCR reads with MiXCR, one entry per CDR3 protein. The repertoire holds more than 100,000 distinct CDR3 sequences, with about two thirds as singletons. The study co-extracted DNA and RNA from around 20-30 mg of unsorted bulk tissue. Sequencing used tumor-adjacent normal liver tissue. These receptors all come from a woman in her sixties or seventies with primary liver carcinoma and hepatitis B virus infection.

The chain links TRBV11-2 to TRBJ2-7; a possible D gene is TRBD2 (5 bases). Trimming left V 3 bases short and J 4 bases short, with 19 bases between. Germline V gives CDR1 SGHAT, CDR2 FQNNGV. This CDR3 has 16 amino acids. The CDR3 sequence is CASSFTLGSTRYEQYF. The CDR3 DNA reads TGTGCCAGCAGCTTCACGCTGGGGAGTACTAGGTACGAGCAGTACTTC.

Of note for this clonotype: A much larger clone differs by one base, so this may be a read error. The CDR3 reads CASSGHWEGNTEAFF. CDR3 sequence (DNA): TGTGCCAGCAGCGGACATTGGGAGGGGAACACTGAAGCTTTCTTT. This sequence joins TRBV28 and TRBJ1-1; D possibly corresponds to TRBD1 (5 bases). Trimming stripped 6 bases from V and 1 base from J, with 15 bases between. Per germline, CDR1 MDHEN and CDR2 SYDVKM. The CDR3 is 15 amino acids.

As for this clonotype: A much larger clone lies one base from this, so it may be a read error. The missing conserved phenylalanine or tryptophan at the end of this CDR3 makes a read error likely. The chain employs TRBV7-9 and TRBJ2-5; possible D gene TRBD1, 5 bases. Germline V CDR1 and CDR2: SEHNR, FQNEAQ (reference sequence). CDR3 size: 14 residues. Trimming stripped 5 bases from V and 2 bases from J, with 12 bases between. The CDR3 loop is CASSNKGPQETQYL. The DNA for the CDR3 is TGTGCCAGCAGCAATAAGGGGCCTCAAGAGACCCAGTACTTA.

On this clonotype itself: Since a much larger clone is just one base distant, this may be a read error. The rearrangement links TRBV7-9 to TRBJ1-2, with a weak D call TRBD1 (5 bases). V was shortened by 5 bases and J by 7 bases, with 14 bases between the two germline ends. Germline CDR1 SEHNR, CDR2 FQNEAQ (reference sequence). The CDR3 sequence is 13 residues long. CDR3 in DNA: TGTGCCAGCAGCCAGATAGGGGAGGGTGGCTACACCTTC. Amino acid sequence: CASSQIGEGGYTF.

This clonotype was seen more than once but under ten times. The chain has TRBV11-2 and TRBJ2-1, with 11 bases fitting TRBD2. Germline values: CDR1 SGHAT, CDR2 FQNNGV. This CDR3 spans 15 amino acids. V lost 6 bases, J lost 8 bases, and 9 bases stayed unmatched. The CDR3 DNA is TGTGCCAGCAGTTCTCTAGCGGGAGGCGCCGATGAGCAGTTCTTC. As protein: CASSSLAGGADEQFF.

Note on this clonotype: The junction departs from the called germline gene at one end, perhaps through a read error. The V and J genes are TRBV11-2 and TRBJ2-5; D unclear. The length of the CDR3 is 10 residues. Germline CDR1 reads SGHAT; CDR2 reads FQNNGV. For the CDR3, the DNA is TGTGCCAGCAGCCTACGGACCCAGTACTTT. Protein sequence: CASSLRTQYF.

Worth noting for this clonotype: At one end, the junction sequence differs from germline, possibly due to a read error. The V call is TRBV5-1, the J call TRBJ2-6; 7 bases match TRBD1. Germline-derived CDR1 and CDR2 are SGHRS and YFSETQ. The CDR3 extends over 18 amino acids. In DNA, the CDR3 is TGCGCCAGCAGTCATTACTTGACAGGGTCCTCTGGGGCCAACGTCCTGACATTC. Its protein is CASSHYLTGSSGANVLTF.

This clonotype occurred many times. J is TRBJ2-1 and V is TRBV5-6; TRBD2 agrees at 14 bases. J gave up 9 bases and V 2 bases, and 10 bases lay outside the gene matches. Germline V gene lookup returns CDR1 SGHDT and CDR2 YYEEEE. There are 17 residues in the CDR3. CDR3 bases: TGTGCCAGCAGCTTAAAACCGGGACTAGCGGGAGCAGGTGAGCAGTTCTTC. It translates to CASSLKPGLAGAGEQFF.

The chain has TRBV29-1 and TRBJ1-5; D unresolved. This CDR3 spans 13 amino acids. Between the trimmed V and J ends, which lost 5 bases and 7 bases, there was a span of 15 bases. Germline-derived CDR1 and CDR2 are SQVTM and ANQGSEA. The CDR3 DNA follows: TGCAGCGTTCTGGTCCCCTCATACCAGCCCCAGCATTTT. This translates into CSVLVPSYQPQHF.

The count of this clonotype is one. One end of the junction fails to match germline, which may point to a read error. CDR3 sequence (DNA): TGCAGCGTGAGGGGTGGGGGTAGGGCTAACTATGGCTATACCTTC. It encodes CSVRGGGRANYGYTF. The chain carries TRBV29-1 and TRBJ1-2, with D perhaps matching TRBD1 (5 bases). The V gene's germline CDR1 is SQVTM and CDR2 ANQGSEA. The CDR3 has 15 amino acids.

Note on this clonotype: Given a much more abundant clone one base away, this may be a read error. This chain connects TRBV7-8 to TRBJ1-2; D gene unclear. The germline V gene has CDR1 SGHVS and CDR2 FQNEAQ. This CDR3 has 13 amino acids. The DNA of the CDR3 is TGTGCCAGCAGATTAGGAGGGAACTATGGCTACACCTTC. It translates to CASRLGGNYGYTF.

With respect to this clonotype: Since no conserved phenylalanine or tryptophan closes the CDR3, a read error is the likely cause. No DNA is shown, since the ends of the CDR3 on it are uncertain; the CDR3 is the one TCRdb lists. V usage is TRBV28 and J usage is TRBJ1-1; TRBD1 reflects the table's D call only, with no check against the DNA. Germline V gene sequence: CDR1 MDHEN, CDR2 SYDVKM. 12 amino acids form the CDR3, both terminal residues included. CDR3 region: CASSSYRVETFS.

Turning to this clonotype: A read error may account for a junction end that differs from germline. V usage is TRBV29-1 and J usage is TRBJ1-2; 8 bases fit TRBD1. Germline CDR1 reads SQVTM; CDR2 reads ANQGSEA. The CDR3 is 13 amino acids. This CDR3 reads CSVRTGRNYDYTF. The CDR3, as DNA: TGTAGCGTCCGGACAGGGCGGAACTATGACTACACCTTC.

With respect to this clonotype: The CDR3 end shows no conserved phenylalanine or tryptophan, and so a read error is likely. V is TRBV11-1 and J is TRBJ2-5, with TRBD2 identical over 15 bases. CDR1 and CDR2 (germline): SGHAT, FQDESV (reference sequence). CDR3 length: 18 residues. CDR3 loop: CESSNGLAGGPVKETQYL. The CDR3 nucleotides read TGTGAGAGCAGCAACGGACTAGCGGGAGGGCCAGTGAAAGAGACCCAGTACCTC.

About this clonotype: Germline is not matched at one junction end, which may reflect a read error. The rearrangement uses TRBV4-2 and TRBJ2-3; D perhaps matches TRBD2 (5 bases). The germline CDR1 and CDR2 sequences are LGHNA and YNFKEQ. The CDR3 is made up of 15 amino acids. CDR3 nucleotides: TGTGCCAGCATCCAAGGAGGCGGAAACACAGATACGCAGTATTTT. Encoded protein: CASIQGGGNTDTQYF.

Concerning this clonotype: Because it lacks the conserved phenylalanine or tryptophan at the end, this CDR3 is likely a read error. No DNA is shown, since the ends of the CDR3 on it are uncertain; the CDR3 is the one TCRdb lists. This chain's CDR3 is CAGLTPAGELYS. The rearrangement uses TRBV6-2 or TRBV6-3 and TRBJ2-2. CDR1 and CDR2 (germline): MNHEY, SVGEGT. The CDR3 is made up of 12 amino acids, end residues included.

This clonotype has ten or more counts. V is TRBV6-5 and J is TRBJ2-2; D possibly uses TRBD1 or TRBD2 (5 bases each). V lost 6 bases, J lost 1 base, and 15 bases lay in between. CDR3 length equals 16 residues. The germline V gene encodes CDR1 MNHEY and CDR2 SVGAGI. The CDR3 bases are TGTGCCAGCAGCAAACCCGGGACGGTGAACACCGGGGAGCTGTTTTTT. Translated, it gives CASSKPGTVNTGELFF.

Comments on this clonotype: In this CDR3 the conserved last residue, phenylalanine or tryptophan, is missing, so a read error is likely. It is unclear where the CDR3 begins or ends on the DNA, so no DNA is shown, and the CDR3 is as TCRdb lists it. J is TRBJ1-1 and V is TRBV12-3 or TRBV12-4; the table assigns TRBD1, which was not confirmed against the DNA. Both ends counted, the CDR3 spans 11 residues. The CDR3 loop reads CAGSFGQGRFS.

The chain joins TRBV29-1 to TRBJ2-1; 7 positions agree with TRBD2. CDR1 and CDR2 from the germline V gene are SQVTM and ANQGSEA. The CDR3 covers 15 residues. V lost 4 bases, J lost 9 bases, and 15 bases stayed unmatched. CDR3 nucleotide sequence: TGCAGCGTTGGGGAGGTGGTGGGAGGGCCAGCTGAGCAGTTCTTC. It yields the protein CSVGEVVGGPAEQFF.

The J gene is TRBJ1-1, the V gene TRBV6-5, with unresolved D. This CDR3 region has 15 residues. V was trimmed by 5 bases and J by 13 bases, leaving 26 bases between them. Germline values: CDR1 MNHEY, CDR2 SVGAGI. CDR3 in amino acids: CASSLIPTWNTGVFF. In DNA form, the CDR3 reads TGTGCCAGCAGTCTGATTCCGACGTGGAACACTGGAGTTTTCTTT.

With regard to this clonotype: This may be a read error, as it is one base from a much larger clone. V gene TRBV28 combines with J gene TRBJ2-7; D is perhaps TRBD1 or TRBD2 (5 bases each). The CDR3 length is 13 residues. V was shortened by 3 bases and J by 6 bases, with 12 bases between the two germline ends. Looked up from germline, CDR1 is MDHEN and CDR2 is SYDVKM. CDR3 sequence: CASSFMRDGEQYF. In DNA, the CDR3 is TGTGCCAGCAGTTTCATGAGGGACGGCGAGCAGTACTTC.

This sequence joins TRBV20-1 and TRBJ2-4, with D perhaps TRBD1 (5 bases). The germline CDR1 and CDR2 sequences are DFQATT and SNEGSKA (reference sequence). This CDR3 has 15 residues. The V end lost 3 bases, the J end lost 7 bases, and 19 bases lay between the germline ends. CDR3 region: CSARVPGAGNNIQYF. The CDR3 nucleotides read TGCAGTGCTAGGGTTCCTGGGGCAGGGAATAACATTCAGTACTTC.

A remark on this clonotype: A read error may be the cause here, since a much bigger clone is one base away. V gene TRBV2 combines with J gene TRBJ2-5; D is perhaps TRBD2 (5 bases). V gave up 8 bases and J gave up 5 bases, with 12 bases separating them. The CDR3 totals 12 residues. Germline loops: CDR1 SNHLY, CDR2 FYNNEI. The CDR3 coding sequence is TGTGCCAGCTCAAGCTCGGGGGAGACCCAGTACTTC. This gives the protein CASSSSGETQYF.

As for this clonotype: One base away lies a much larger clone, so this may be a sequencing read error. The rearrangement uses TRBV5-1 and TRBJ2-3, with 7 positions matching TRBD1. TRBJ1-5 explains the end of the DNA better; the J call may be wrong. CDR1 SGHRS and CDR2 YFSETQ come from the germline V gene. This CDR3 has 16 residues. CDR3 loop: CASRLGRSKGTDTQHF. CDR3 DNA: TGCGCCAGCAGATTGGGAAGGTCGAAGGGGACAGATACGCAGCATTTT.